Here is one TCR beta chain with its context. The clone's antigen remains unknown. No base quality information exists; no much larger clone differs at one position. The immunoSEQ Assay, a bias-controlled multiplex PCR, was used to amplify TCRbeta CDR3 regions from genomic DNA. As for how the authors treated the data: Within the assay, amplification of reference gene primers was used to estimate how many nucleated cells each sample contained. Sequence reads were collapsed and filtered to measure the absolute abundance of every unique TCRbeta CDR3 rearrangement. For each sample, productive Simpson clonality was calculated as the square root of Simpson's diversity index across productive rearrangements. Here the immuneACCESS table is served through TCRdb, limited to in-frame sequences with V and J called. Missing clones are a known gap in these copies; in checked studies unresolved V genes cover under half, and the rest lacks a known reason. For V, J and clone size, that table is used; D and trimming come from the DNA. The sample table holds 30,000 to 40,000 clones, of which 85% to 95% were seen once. Clones ranked in the top ten supply about 0.99% of the sample.

The entry originates in a study of blood T cell repertoires in COVID-19 (dated by TCRdb to 2020 to 2021). Regarding the research as a whole: The collaborator samples originated in the United States, Italy and Spain and spanned the acute and convalescent phases of COVID-19. The repertoires were released in a freely available public database intended as a resource for research on the immune response to SARS-CoV-2. A de-identified subject ID, COVID-19 status, age in years and sex were almost always included in the sample metadata. The prospective study material was composed of cDNA or gDNA derived from T cells, B-cell-depleted T cells, or PBMCs. Samples were obtained from the ongoing ImmuneRACE study (first 160 participants) and from 950 to 1,500 subjects provided by 6 global collaborators. Subjects who had been exposed to COVID-19, were actively infected with it, or had recovered from it provided the deeply sampled blood TCRbeta repertoires that made up the dataset. Where available, HLA class I and class II types were taken from metadata supplied by the sample provider and were not determined by assay-based typing.

The CDR3 runs 14 amino acids, cysteine and phenylalanine included. Only the CDR3 DNA is retained, 42 bases long and in frame from the first base. V and J are trimmed by 4 bases and 3 bases, and the gene matches miss 2 bases of the junction. CDR1 and CDR2, per the germline V gene, are KGHSH and LQKENI. Each collaborating institution followed its own protocols to collect whole blood in K2EDTA tubes. For TCRbeta analysis, collaborator samples were shipped as frozen whole blood, as isolated PBMCs, or as DNA extracted from either sample type. Summary of the overall study and its limitations: The amount of clinical and demographic metadata varied by source and participant and was provided uncurated.

The specimen was peripheral blood. This TCR came from a male donor with active COVID-19. Recombination joined TRBV18 with TRBJ2-7; the central 11 bases match TRBD1. The DNA sequence reads TGTGCCAGCTCACTCGGGACAGGGGGCTACGAGCAGTACTTC. Translated, this gives CASSLGTGGYEQYF.